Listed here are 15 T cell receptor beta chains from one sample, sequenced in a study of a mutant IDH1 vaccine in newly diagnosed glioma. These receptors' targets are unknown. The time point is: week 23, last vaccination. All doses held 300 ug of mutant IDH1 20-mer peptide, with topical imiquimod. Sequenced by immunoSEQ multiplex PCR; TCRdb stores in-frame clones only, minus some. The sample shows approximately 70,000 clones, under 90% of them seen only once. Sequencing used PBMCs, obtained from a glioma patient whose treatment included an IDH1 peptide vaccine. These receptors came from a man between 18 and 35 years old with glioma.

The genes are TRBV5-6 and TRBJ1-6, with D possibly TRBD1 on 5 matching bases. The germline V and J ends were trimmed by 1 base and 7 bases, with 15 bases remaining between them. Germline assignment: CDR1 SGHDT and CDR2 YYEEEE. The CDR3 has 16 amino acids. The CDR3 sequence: CASSLLPIGDNSPLHF. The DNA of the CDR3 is TGTGCCAGCAGCTTGTTACCTATCGGGGACAATTCACCCCTCCACTTT.

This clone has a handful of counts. In DNA form, the CDR3 reads TGCGCCAGCAGCCAAGAGGCCACCAACACCGGGGAGCTGTTTTTT. Its protein product is CASSQEATNTGELFF. V and J are TRBV4-1 and TRBJ2-2; D is ambiguous. This CDR3 spans 15 amino acids. Germline-derived CDR1 and CDR2 are MGHRA and YSYEKL. V lost 0 bases and J lost 2, with 7 bases in between.

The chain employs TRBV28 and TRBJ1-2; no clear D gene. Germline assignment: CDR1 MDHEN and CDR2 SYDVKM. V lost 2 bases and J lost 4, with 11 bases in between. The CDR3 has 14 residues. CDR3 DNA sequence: TGTGCCAGCAGTTTACCCAGGCCCCCCTATGGCTACACCTTC. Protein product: CASSLPRPPYGYTF.

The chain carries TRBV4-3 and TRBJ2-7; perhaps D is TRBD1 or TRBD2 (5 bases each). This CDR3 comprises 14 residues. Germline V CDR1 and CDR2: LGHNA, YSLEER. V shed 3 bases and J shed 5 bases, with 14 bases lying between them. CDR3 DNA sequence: TGCGCCAGCAGCCAGGGGGTGGTTACGGACGAGCAGTACTTC. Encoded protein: CASSQGVVTDEQYF.

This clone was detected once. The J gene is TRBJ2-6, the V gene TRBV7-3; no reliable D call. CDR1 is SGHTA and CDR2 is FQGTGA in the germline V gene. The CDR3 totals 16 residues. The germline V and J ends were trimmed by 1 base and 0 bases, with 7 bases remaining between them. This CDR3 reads CASSLNGFSGANVLTF. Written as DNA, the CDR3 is TGTGCCAGCAGCTTAAACGGTTTCTCTGGGGCCAACGTCCTGACTTTC.

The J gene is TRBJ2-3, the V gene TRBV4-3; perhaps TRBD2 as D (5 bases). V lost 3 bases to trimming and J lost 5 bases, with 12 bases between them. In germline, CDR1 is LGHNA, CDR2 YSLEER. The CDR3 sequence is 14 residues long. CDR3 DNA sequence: TGCGCCAGCAGCCAGGACCGCCGGGGAGATACGCAGTATTTT. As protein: CASSQDRRGDTQYF.

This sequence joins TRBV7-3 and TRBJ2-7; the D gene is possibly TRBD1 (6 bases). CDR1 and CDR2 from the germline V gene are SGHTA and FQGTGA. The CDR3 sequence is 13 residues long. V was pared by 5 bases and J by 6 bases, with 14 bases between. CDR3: CASSPIGQSEQYF. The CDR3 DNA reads TGTGCCAGCAGCCCCATCGGACAGAGCGAGCAGTACTTC.

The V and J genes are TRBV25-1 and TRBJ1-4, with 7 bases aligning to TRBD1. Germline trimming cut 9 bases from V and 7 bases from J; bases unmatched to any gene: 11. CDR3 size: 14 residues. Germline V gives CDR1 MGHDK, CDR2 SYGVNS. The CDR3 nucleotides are TGTGCCAGTCAGACAGGGAGTATGGGTGAAAAACTGTTTTTT. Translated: CASQTGSMGEKLFF.

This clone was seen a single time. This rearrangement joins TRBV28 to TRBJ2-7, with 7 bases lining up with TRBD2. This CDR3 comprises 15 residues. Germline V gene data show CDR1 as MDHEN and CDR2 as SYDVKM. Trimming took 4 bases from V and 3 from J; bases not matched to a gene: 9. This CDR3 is CASSSFRLAVYEQYF. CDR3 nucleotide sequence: TGTGCCAGCAGTTCCTTCCGACTAGCAGTCTACGAGCAGTACTTC. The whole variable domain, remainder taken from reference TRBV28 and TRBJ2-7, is DVKVTQSSRYLVKRTGEKVFLECVQDMDHENMFWYRQDPGLGLRLIYFSYDVKMKEKGDIPEGYSVSREKKERFSLILESASTNQTSMYLCASSSFRLAVYEQYFGPGTRLTVT.

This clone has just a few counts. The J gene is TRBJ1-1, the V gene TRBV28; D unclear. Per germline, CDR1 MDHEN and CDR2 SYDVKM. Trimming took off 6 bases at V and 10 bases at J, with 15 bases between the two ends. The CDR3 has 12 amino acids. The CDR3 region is CASSPLPERAFF. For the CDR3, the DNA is TGTGCCAGCAGCCCCCTTCCGGAGCGAGCTTTCTTT. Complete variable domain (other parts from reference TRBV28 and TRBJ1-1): DVKVTQSSRYLVKRTGEKVFLECVQDMDHENMFWYRQDPGLGLRLIYFSYDVKMKEKGDIPEGYSVSREKKERFSLILESASTNQTSMYLCASSPLPERAFFGQGTRLTVV.

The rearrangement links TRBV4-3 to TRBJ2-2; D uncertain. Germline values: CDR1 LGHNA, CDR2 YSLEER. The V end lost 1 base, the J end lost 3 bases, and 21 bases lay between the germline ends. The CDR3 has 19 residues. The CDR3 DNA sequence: TGCGCCAGCAGCCAAGGTCATCCAGCTGGCGCCCGCGACACCGGGGAGCTGTTTTTT. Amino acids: CASSQGHPAGARDTGELFF.

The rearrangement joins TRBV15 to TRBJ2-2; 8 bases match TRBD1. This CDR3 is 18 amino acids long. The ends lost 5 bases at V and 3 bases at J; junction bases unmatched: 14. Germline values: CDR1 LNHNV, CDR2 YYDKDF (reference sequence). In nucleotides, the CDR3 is TGTGCCACCAGCCTAACTCCTCCTAACAGGGGGTACACCGGGGAGCTGTTTTTT. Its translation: CATSLTPPNRGYTGELFF.

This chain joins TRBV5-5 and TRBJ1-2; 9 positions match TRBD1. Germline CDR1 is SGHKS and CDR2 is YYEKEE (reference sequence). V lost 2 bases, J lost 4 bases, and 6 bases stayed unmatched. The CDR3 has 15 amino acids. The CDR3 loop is CASSFTGTGPYGYTF. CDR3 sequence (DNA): TGTGCCAGCAGCTTTACCGGGACAGGGCCCTATGGCTACACCTTC.

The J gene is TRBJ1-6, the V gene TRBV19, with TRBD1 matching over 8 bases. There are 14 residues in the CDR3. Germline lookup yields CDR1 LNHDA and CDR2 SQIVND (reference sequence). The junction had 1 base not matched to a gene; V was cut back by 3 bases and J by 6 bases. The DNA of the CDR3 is TGTGCCAGTAGTATGACAGGGGTTAATTCACCCCTCCACTTT. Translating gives CASSMTGVNSPLHF.

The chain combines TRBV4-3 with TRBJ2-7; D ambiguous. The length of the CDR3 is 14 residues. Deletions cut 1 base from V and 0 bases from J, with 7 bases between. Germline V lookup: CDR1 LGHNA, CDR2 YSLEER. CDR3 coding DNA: TGCGCCAGCAGCCAAGTGTTCAGCTCCTACGAGCAGTACTTC. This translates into CASSQVFSSYEQYF.